One and the same sample provided the 15 T cell receptor beta chains below, sequenced in a study of shared clonotypes between healthy human individuals. Data came from immunoSEQ multiplex PCR; TCRdb stores just in-frame clones and leaves some out. Of some 1.5 million clones listed, 95% to 97% are singletons. Material: naive CD4+ T cells sorted from blood. Subset meaning: CD45RA+ positively selected. The receptor source for this set is a man aged 30 to 45 in good health.

The DNA for the CDR3 is TGTGCCAGCAGCAAAGTAATCCGGGAGGGCCTCTCCCAAAACATTCAGTACTTC. Translating gives CASSKVIREGLSQNIQYF. The gene calls are TRBV21-1 and TRBJ2-4; no DNA check was done on the table's D call, TRBD2. TRBV21-1 is assigned pseudogene status. The CDR3 has 18 amino acids.

The gene calls are TRBV7-9 and TRBJ2-5, with D possibly TRBD2 on 5 matching bases. The CDR3 runs to 14 residues. Trimming took off 5 bases at V and 2 bases at J, with 12 bases between the two ends. Germline CDR1 reads SEHNR; CDR2 reads FQNEAQ (reference sequence). In DNA, the CDR3 is TGTGCCAGCAGCAAACCGGGATCGCAAGAGACCCAGTACTTC. Its protein is CASSKPGSQETQYF. The entire variable domain, with the rest obtained from reference TRBV7-9 and TRBJ2-5, is as follows: DTGVSQNPRHKITKRGQNVTFRCDPISEHNRLYWYRQTLGQGPEFLTYFQNEAQLEKSRLLSDRFSAERPKGSFSTLEIQRTEQGDSAMYLCASSKPGSQETQYFGPGTRLLVL.

CDR3 protein: CASSPIQGLGYEQYF. CDR3 bases: TGTGCCAGCAGCCCCATACAGGGGCTGGGCTACGAGCAGTACTTC. V usage is TRBV11-2 and J usage is TRBJ2-7, with 7 nucleotides matching TRBD1. The germline V gene has CDR1 SGHAT and CDR2 FQNNGV. The CDR3 runs to 15 residues. Trimming at V came to 5 bases and at J to 3 bases, leaving 10 bases not matched to a gene.

The V gene is TRBV18, the J gene TRBJ2-7, with D maybe TRBD2 (6 bases). Germline V gene lookup returns CDR1 KGHSH and CDR2 LQKENI. The CDR3 extends over 12 amino acids. The germline V and J ends were trimmed by 6 bases and 6 bases, with 12 bases remaining between them. The CDR3 bases are TGTGCCAGCTCCCCCTTGGAGGGCGAGCAGTACTTC. Translated: CASSPLEGEQYF.

This clone is a singleton in its sample. The same CDR3 can be traced to other DNA sequences in this sample. The chain's CDR3 is CASSLGPRETQYF. For the CDR3, the DNA is TGTGCCAGCAGCTTAGGCCCGAGGGAGACCCAGTACTTC. The V call is TRBV7-2, the J call TRBJ2-5, with D hard to call. The CDR3 totals 13 residues. The V and J ends lost 1 base and 5 bases respectively, with 8 bases between them. CDR1 and CDR2 (germline): SGHTA, FQGNSA.

The chain joins TRBV6-6 to TRBJ1-2, with a tentative D call TRBD1 (5 bases). The CDR3 has 15 residues. CDR1 and CDR2 from the germline V gene are MNHNY and SVGAGI (reference sequence). Trimming cost V 5 bases and J 6 bases, with 19 bases left between them. CDR3 residues: CASSHEGFRADGYTF. In nucleotides, the CDR3 is TGTGCCAGCAGTCACGAAGGGTTCAGGGCGGATGGCTACACCTTC.

The chain combines TRBV18 with TRBJ2-3, with D possibly being TRBD1 (6 bases). This CDR3 spans 17 amino acids. V lost 5 bases and J lost 5, with 23 bases in between. Germline V CDR1 and CDR2: KGHSH, LQKENI. Written as DNA, the CDR3 is TGTGCCAGCTCATTCTTGGCCGGGACACGGAGTGGAGATACGCAGTATTTT. It specifies CASSFLAGTRSGDTQYF.

The chain links TRBV5-5 to TRBJ1-1, with TRBD1 as a possible D gene (6 bases). The germline CDR1 and CDR2 sequences are SGHKS and YYEKEE (reference sequence). The CDR3 extends over 12 amino acids. V lost 1 base to trimming and J lost 7 bases, with 8 bases between them. The CDR3 loop reads CASSLRGGEAFF. CDR3 nucleotide sequence: TGTGCCAGCAGCTTGAGAGGGGGTGAAGCTTTCTTT.

The CDR3 reads CASSLGLATLHEQFF. The CDR3 DNA reads TGTGCCAGCAGCCTAGGCTTAGCTACACTCCATGAGCAGTTCTTC. V is TRBV11-2 and J is TRBJ2-1; D is uncertain. Trimming removed 5 bases at V and 8 bases at J, with 19 bases between. Germline values: CDR1 SGHAT, CDR2 FQNNGV. This CDR3 spans 15 amino acids.

V and J are TRBV27 and TRBJ1-5; 9 nucleotides align to TRBD1. Germline V lookup: CDR1 MNHEY, CDR2 SMNVEV (reference sequence). After removal of 5 bases from V and 2 bases from J, the junction contained 7 bases not matched to a gene. This CDR3 contains 16 residues. The CDR3 sequence is CASSPNRGQGNQPQHF. CDR3 sequence (DNA): TGTGCCAGCAGTCCCAACAGGGGGCAGGGCAATCAGCCCCAGCATTTT.

This clone is a singleton in its sample. The chain links TRBV4-3 to TRBJ1-4; D not resolved. Germline V gene data show CDR1 as LGHNA and CDR2 as YSLEER. Trimming pared 4 bases from V and 8 bases from J, leaving 14 bases between. The CDR3 consists of 14 residues. As DNA, the CDR3 is TGCGCCAGCAGCCTCCAAGGTGTGCGGGAAAAACTGTTTTTT. Its protein is CASSLQGVREKLFF.

As regards this clone: This specimen includes other DNA sequences encoding the same CDR3. The rearrangement uses TRBV20-1 and TRBJ2-5, with a possible D match to TRBD2 (5 bases). Per the germline V gene, CDR1 is DFQATT and CDR2 is SNEGSKA (reference sequence). The CDR3 spans 10 residues. V lost 6 bases, J lost 3 bases, and 5 bases lay in between. DNA of the CDR3: TGCAGTGCAGCGGAAGAGACCCAGTACTTC. It encodes CSAAEETQYF.

This chain joins TRBV28 and TRBJ1-4; D uncertain. This CDR3 has 12 amino acids. Between the trimmed V and J ends, which lost 4 bases and 14 bases, there was a span of 14 bases. The germline V gene encodes CDR1 MDHEN and CDR2 SYDVKM. The chain's CDR3 is CASSSGTKVLFF. The CDR3 DNA reads TGTGCCAGCAGTTCCGGCACGAAGGTTCTGTTTTTT.

The CDR3 coding sequence is TGTGCCAGCAGTTGGGGGACAGAAGCCACAGATACGCAGTATTTT. Its translation: CASSWGTEATDTQYF. V usage is TRBV28 and J usage is TRBJ2-3; 7 positions match TRBD1. From germline, CDR1 is MDHEN and CDR2 SYDVKM. This CDR3 contains 15 residues. Trimming cost V 4 bases and J 2 bases; bases outside gene matches: 6.

V is TRBV18 and J is TRBJ1-3, with 10 bases lining up with TRBD1. The CDR3 contains 18 residues. The junction had 11 bases not matched to a gene; V was cut back by 6 bases and J by 0 bases. Germline CDR1 reads KGHSH; CDR2 reads LQKENI. This chain's CDR3 is CASSRASGQGYSGNTIYF. In DNA, the CDR3 is TGTGCCAGCTCGCGAGCGTCGGGACAGGGGTACTCTGGAAACACCATATATTTT.